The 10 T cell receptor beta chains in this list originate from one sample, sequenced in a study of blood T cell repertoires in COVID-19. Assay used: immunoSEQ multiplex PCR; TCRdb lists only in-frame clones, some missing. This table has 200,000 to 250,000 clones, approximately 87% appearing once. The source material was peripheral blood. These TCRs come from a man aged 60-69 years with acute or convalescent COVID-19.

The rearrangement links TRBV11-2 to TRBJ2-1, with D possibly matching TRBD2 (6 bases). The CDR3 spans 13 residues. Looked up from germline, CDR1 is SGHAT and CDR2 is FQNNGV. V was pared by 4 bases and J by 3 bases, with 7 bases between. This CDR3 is CASSSSVYNEQFF. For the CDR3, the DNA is TGTGCCAGCAGCTCTAGCGTCTACAATGAGCAGTTCTTC.

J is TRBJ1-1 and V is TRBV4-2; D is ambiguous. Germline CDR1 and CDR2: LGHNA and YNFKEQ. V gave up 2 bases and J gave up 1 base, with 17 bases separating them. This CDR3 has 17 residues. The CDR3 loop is CASSQIAPEQWNTEAFF. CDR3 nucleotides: TGTGCCAGCAGCCAAATCGCCCCGGAACAGTGGAACACTGAAGCTTTCTTT.

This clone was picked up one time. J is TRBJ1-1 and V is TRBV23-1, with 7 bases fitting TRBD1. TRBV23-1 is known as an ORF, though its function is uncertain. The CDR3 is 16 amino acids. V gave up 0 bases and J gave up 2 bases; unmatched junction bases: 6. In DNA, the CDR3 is TGCGCCAGCAGTCAATCGAAGACAGGGAGTAACACTGAAGCTTTCTTT. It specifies CASSQSKTGSNTEAFF.

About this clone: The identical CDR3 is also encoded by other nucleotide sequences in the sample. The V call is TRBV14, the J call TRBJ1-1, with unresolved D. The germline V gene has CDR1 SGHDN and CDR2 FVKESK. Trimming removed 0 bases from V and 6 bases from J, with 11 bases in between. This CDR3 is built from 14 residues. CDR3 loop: CASSQEAGRAEAFF. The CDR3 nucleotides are TGTGCCAGCAGCCAAGAAGCGGGGAGGGCTGAAGCTTTCTTT.

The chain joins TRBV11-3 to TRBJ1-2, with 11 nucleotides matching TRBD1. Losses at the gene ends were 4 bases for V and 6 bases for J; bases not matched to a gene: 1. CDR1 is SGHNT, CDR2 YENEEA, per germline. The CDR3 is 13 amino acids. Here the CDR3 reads CASSSDRGHGYTF. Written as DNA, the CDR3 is TGTGCCAGCAGCTCGGACAGGGGGCATGGCTACACCTTC. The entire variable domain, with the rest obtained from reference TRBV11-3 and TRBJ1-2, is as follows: EAGVVQSPRYKIIEKKQPVAFWCNPISGHNTLYWYLQNLGQGPELLIRYENEEAVDDSQLPKDRFSAERLKGVDSTLKIQPAELGDSAVYLCASSSDRGHGYTFGSGTRLTVV.

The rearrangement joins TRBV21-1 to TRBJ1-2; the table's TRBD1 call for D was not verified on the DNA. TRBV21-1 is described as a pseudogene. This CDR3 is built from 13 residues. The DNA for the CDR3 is TGTGCCAGCAGCAAAGCGACAGAGTATGGCTACACCTTC. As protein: CASSKATEYGYTF.

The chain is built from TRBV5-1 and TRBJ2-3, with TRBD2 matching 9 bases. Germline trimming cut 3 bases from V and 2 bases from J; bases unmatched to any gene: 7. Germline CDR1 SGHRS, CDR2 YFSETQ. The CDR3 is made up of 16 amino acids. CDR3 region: CASSSPLAGATDTQYF. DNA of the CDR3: TGCGCCAGCAGCTCCCCTTTAGCGGGGGCCACAGATACGCAGTATTTT. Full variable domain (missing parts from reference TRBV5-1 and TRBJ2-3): KAGVTQTPRYLIKTRGQQVTLSCSPISGHRSVSWYQQTPGQGLQFLFEYFSETQRNKGNFPGRFSGRQFSNSRSEMNVSTLELGDSALYLCASSSPLAGATDTQYFGPGTRLTVL.

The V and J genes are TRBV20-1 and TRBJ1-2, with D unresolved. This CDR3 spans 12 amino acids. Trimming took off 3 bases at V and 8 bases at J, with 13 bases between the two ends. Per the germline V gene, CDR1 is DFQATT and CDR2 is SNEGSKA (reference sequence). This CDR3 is CSASYAGEGYTF. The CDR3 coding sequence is TGCAGTGCTAGTTATGCCGGGGAAGGCTACACCTTC.

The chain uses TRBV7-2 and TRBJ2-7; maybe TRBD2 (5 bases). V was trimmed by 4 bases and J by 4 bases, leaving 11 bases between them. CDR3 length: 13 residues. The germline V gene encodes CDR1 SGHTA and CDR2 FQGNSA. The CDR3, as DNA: TGTGCCAGCAGCTCCCAGCGGTTGTACGAGCAGTACTTC. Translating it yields CASSSQRLYEQYF. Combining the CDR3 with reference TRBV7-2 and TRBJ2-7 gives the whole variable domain GAGVSQSPSNKVTEKGKDVELRCDPISGHTALYWYRQSLGQGLEFLIYFQGNSAPDKSGLPSDRFSAERTGGSVSTLTIQRTQQEDSAVYLCASSSQRLYEQYFGPGTRLTVT.

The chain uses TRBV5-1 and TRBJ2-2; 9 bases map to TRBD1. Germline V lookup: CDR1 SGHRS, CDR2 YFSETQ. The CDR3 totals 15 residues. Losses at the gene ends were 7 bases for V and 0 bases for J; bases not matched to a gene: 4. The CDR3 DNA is TGCGCCAGCGTACAGGGGGCCTCGAACACCGGGGAGCTGTTTTTT. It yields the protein CASVQGASNTGELFF.